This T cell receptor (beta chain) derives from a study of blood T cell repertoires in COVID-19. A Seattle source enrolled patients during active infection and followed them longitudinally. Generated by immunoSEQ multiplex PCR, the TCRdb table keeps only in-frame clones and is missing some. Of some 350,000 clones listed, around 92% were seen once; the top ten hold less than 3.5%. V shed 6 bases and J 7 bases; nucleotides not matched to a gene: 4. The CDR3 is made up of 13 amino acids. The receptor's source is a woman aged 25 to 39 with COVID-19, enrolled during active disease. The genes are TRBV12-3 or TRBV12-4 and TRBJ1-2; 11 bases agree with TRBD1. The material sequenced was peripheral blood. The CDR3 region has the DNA TGTGCCAGCAGCGGACAGGGGGCTGGTGGCTACACCTTC. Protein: CASSGQGAGGYTF.